The present entry profiles one T cell receptor beta chain with its context. Repertoires were generated with immunoSEQ multiplex PCR, while TCRdb's copy carries only in-frame clones and drops some. The table shows 250,000 to 300,000 clones, with over 75% occurring only once. The data were obtained in a study of blood T cell repertoires in COVID-19. J was trimmed by 4 bases and V by 3 bases; bases with no gene match: 4. This CDR3 has 14 amino acids. In germline, CDR1 is LGHDT, CDR2 YNNKEL (reference sequence). Specimen: peripheral blood. The receptor was isolated from a woman aged 70-85 years with COVID-19, enrolled during active disease. V gene TRBV3-1 (or the pseudogene TRBV3-2) combines with J gene TRBJ1-1; 8 nucleotides line up with TRBD1. Here the CDR3 DNA reads TGTGCCAGCAGCCATACTACAGGGGGCACTGAAGCTTTCTTT. This gives the protein CASSHTTGGTEAFF.